The 7 T cell receptor beta chains below were found in one sample sequenced in a study of graft-versus-host responses after intestinal transplantation. Generated by immunoSEQ multiplex PCR, the TCRdb table keeps only in-frame clones and is missing some. The sample contains about 94,000 clones, around 90% of which appear only once. Their target antigens are unknown. The material was unstimulated CD8+ T cells sorted from spleen or lymph node cells, obtained before intestinal transplant. The receptor source for this set is a human donor who received an intestinal transplant.

In its sample, this clone was seen once. The chain employs TRBV11-2 and TRBJ2-7; D perhaps matches TRBD2 (5 bases). The CDR3 consists of 17 residues. Germline V gives CDR1 SGHAT, CDR2 FQNNGV. V was clipped by 1 base and J by 2 bases, with 18 bases between them. CDR3 protein: CASSLVPPGVSTYEQYF. In nucleotides, the CDR3 is TGTGCCAGCAGCTTAGTTCCCCCCGGGGTTAGCACCTACGAGCAGTACTTC. The complete variable domain, with remaining parts taken from reference TRBV11-2 and TRBJ2-7, reads EAGVAQSPRYKIIEKRQSVAFWCNPISGHATLYWYQQILGQGPKLLIQFQNNGVVDDSQLPKDRFSAERLKGVDSTLKIQPAKLEDSAVYLCASSLVPPGVSTYEQYFGPGTRLTVT.

This sequence joins TRBV4-3 and TRBJ2-7; 8 bases match TRBD1. The CDR3 length is 18 residues. The trim removed 3 bases at V and 5 bases at J, leaving 18 bases unmatched. Per germline, CDR1 LGHNA and CDR2 YSLEER. DNA for the CDR3: TGCGCCAGCAGCCACCTATTTGGTGGACAGGGAAGGACAGACGAGCAGTACTTC. Protein: CASSHLFGGQGRTDEQYF.

The chain is built from TRBV7-6 and TRBJ2-7; 9 bases are shared with TRBD2. This CDR3 has 16 amino acids. The germline V gene has CDR1 SGHVS and CDR2 FNYEAQ. V shed 1 base, J shed 0 bases, and the junction held 4 bases outside the gene matches. The CDR3 bases are TGTGCCAGCAGCTTAGAGGCGGGAGGGAGCTCCTACGAGCAGTACTTC. Its protein is CASSLEAGGSSYEQYF.

The chain recombines TRBV15 with TRBJ2-7, with D maybe TRBD1 (5 bases). The CDR3 covers 17 residues. Germline values: CDR1 LNHNV, CDR2 YYDKDF (reference sequence). V was shortened by 1 base and J by 3 bases, with 19 bases between the two germline ends. The CDR3 nucleotides read TGTGCCACCAGCAGAGTGATCGGGTCAGTGGGGCTCTACGAGCAGTACTTC. This encodes CATSRVIGSVGLYEQYF.

The chain combines TRBV4-1 with TRBJ2-5; 11 nucleotides agree with TRBD1. The end of the DNA fits TRBJ2-7 better, so the J call may be wrong. This CDR3 region has 15 residues. Germline V gene sequence: CDR1 MGHRA, CDR2 YSYEKL. DNA of the CDR3: TGCGCCAGCAGCCACGGACAGGGGGCCTCCTACGAGCAGTACTTC. Protein: CASSHGQGASYEQYF.

This clone was seen only once. In DNA form, the CDR3 reads TGTGCCAGCACCCTAGCCGGGAGGCATGAAAAACTGTTTTTT. As protein: CASTLAGRHEKLFF. The V gene is TRBV7-8, the J gene TRBJ1-4; D uncertain. CDR1 and CDR2 from the germline V gene are SGHVS and FQNEAQ. The V end was cut by 7 bases, the J end by 6 bases, with 15 bases between. The CDR3 sequence is 14 residues long. The full variable domain, with the rest looked up from reference TRBV7-8 and TRBJ1-4, is GAGVSQSPRYKVAKRGQDVALRCDPISGHVSLFWYQQALGQGPEFLTYFQNEAQLDKSGLPSDRFFAERPEGSVSTLKIQRTQQEDSAVYLCASTLAGRHEKLFFGSGTQLSVL.

The chain recombines TRBV25-1 with TRBJ1-1, with a possible D match to TRBD1 (6 bases). Trimming pared 6 bases from V and 6 bases from J, leaving 14 bases between. This CDR3 has 13 residues. The germline V gene has CDR1 MGHDK and CDR2 SYGVNS. In nucleotides, the CDR3 is TGTGCCAGCAGGGGGAGAGGGGGACCTGAAGCTTTCTTT. Residues: CASRGRGGPEAFF.